The 8 T cell receptor beta chains below come from one sample, sequenced in a study of blood T cells in healthy people across ages. Next came a second PCR, run for about 6 to 12 cycles, which used a sample-barcoded 5' primer along with a J-beta primer mix. TCRdb recomputed calls from the 5' RACE reads with MiXCR, one row per CDR3 protein. The table lists 1,300,000 or so distinct CDR3 sequences, 59% of them singletons. The specimen was blood. These receptors all stem from a man aged 18 to 30 in good health.

J is TRBJ1-2 and V is TRBV5-1; 12 bases match TRBD1. The trim removed 4 bases at V and 8 bases at J, leaving 6 bases unmatched. Germline lookup yields CDR1 SGHRS and CDR2 YFSETQ. This CDR3 has 14 amino acids. The CDR3 DNA sequence: TGCGCCAGCAGCCGGGACAGGGGGCAGGAGGGCTACACCTTC. It is translated as CASSRDRGQEGYTF.

This clonotype was picked up a small number of times. The chain recombines TRBV10-3 with TRBJ1-4; D call uncertain. With 10 bases removed from V and 7 bases from J, the gap between germline ends came to 19 bases. CDR3 length: 14 residues. CDR1 is ENHRY, CDR2 SYGVKD, per germline. The CDR3 reads CATRLEGGPEKLFF. In DNA, the CDR3 is TGTGCCACCCGGTTGGAGGGAGGTCCTGAAAAACTGTTTTTT.

This clonotype was counted a single time. The CDR3 DNA reads TGTGCCAGCAGTCCACGCCCTGGACAGGGGATTACCTACGAGCAGTACTTC. This translates into CASSPRPGQGITYEQYF. The chain recombines TRBV28 with TRBJ2-7; 9 nucleotides align to TRBD1. V lost 5 bases and J lost 2; bases outside the gene matches: 13. The CDR3 extends over 17 amino acids. The germline gives CDR1 MDHEN, CDR2 SYDVKM.

The chain combines TRBV20-1 with TRBJ2-4, with TRBD2 matching over 14 bases. CDR1 is DFQATT, CDR2 SNEGSKA, per germline (reference sequence). J lost 0 bases, V lost 4 bases, and 11 bases had no gene match. This CDR3 has 19 residues. The CDR3 DNA follows: TGCAGTGCTAAAGGGACTAGCGGGAGTGGGATCCTAGCCAAAAACATTCAGTACTTC. Its protein is CSAKGTSGSGILAKNIQYF.

This clonotype was observed a handful of times. This rearrangement joins TRBV10-3 to TRBJ2-7, with D perhaps matching TRBD2 (6 bases). The CDR3 has 13 residues. Germline V gene sequence: CDR1 ENHRY, CDR2 SYGVKD. V was pared by 2 bases and J by 5 bases, with 10 bases between. The CDR3 coding sequence is TGTGCCATCAGTGAGCCGGGAGACGACGAGCAGTACTTC. Amino acids: CAISEPGDDEQYF.

This sequence joins TRBV15 and TRBJ2-2; weak D call: TRBD2 (7 bases). Germline V lookup: CDR1 LNHNV, CDR2 YYDKDF (reference sequence). There are 14 residues in the CDR3. The V gene lost 8 bases and the J gene lost 3 bases, with 13 bases spanning the gap. CDR3 residues: CATLGGGHTGELFF. The DNA of the CDR3 is TGTGCCACCTTGGGAGGGGGGCACACCGGGGAGCTGTTTTTT.

The V call is TRBV4-2, the J call TRBJ1-6; no reliable D call. This CDR3 region has 17 residues. Trimming took 0 bases from V and 2 from J, leaving 11 bases between them. Per germline, CDR1 LGHNA and CDR2 YNFKEQ. CDR3 sequence reads: CASSQERSQPYNSPLHF. CDR3 coding DNA: TGTGCCAGCAGCCAAGAAAGGTCACAGCCCTATAATTCACCCCTCCACTTT.

The chain links TRBV20-1 to TRBJ1-1; D is unresolved. Germline lookup yields CDR1 DFQATT and CDR2 SNEGSKA (reference sequence). V lost 2 bases and J lost 3, with 16 bases in between. There are 15 residues in the CDR3. CDR3 loop: CSARSTETAYTEAFF. The CDR3 region has the DNA TGCAGTGCTAGATCCACCGAGACGGCGTACACTGAAGCTTTCTTT.